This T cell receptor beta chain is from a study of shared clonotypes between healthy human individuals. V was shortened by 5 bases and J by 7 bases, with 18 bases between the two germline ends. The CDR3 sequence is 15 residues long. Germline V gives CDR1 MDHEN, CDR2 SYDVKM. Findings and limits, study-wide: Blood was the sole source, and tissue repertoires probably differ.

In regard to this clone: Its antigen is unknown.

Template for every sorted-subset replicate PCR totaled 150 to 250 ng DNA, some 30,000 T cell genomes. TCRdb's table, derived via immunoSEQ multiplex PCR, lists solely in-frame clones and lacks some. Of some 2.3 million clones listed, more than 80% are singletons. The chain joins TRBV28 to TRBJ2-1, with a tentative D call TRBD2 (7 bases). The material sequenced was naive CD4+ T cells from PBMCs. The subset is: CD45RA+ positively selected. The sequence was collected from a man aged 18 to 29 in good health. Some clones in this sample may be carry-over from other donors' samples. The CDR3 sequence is CASSLPGGPSNEQFF. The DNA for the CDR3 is TGTGCCAGCAGTCTCCCCGGGGGGCCGTCAAATGAGCAGTTCTTC.